One and the same sample provided the 25 T cell receptor beta chains below, sequenced in a study of response to subunit inactivated influenza vaccine (dated by TCRdb to about 2018). Library construction relied on RT-PCR. Sequencing was carried out with an Illumina HiSeq 2500. TCRdb cleaned the public reads at Q25 with fastp, built clones with MiXCR and kept in-frame beta chains. Duplicate CDR3 protein sequences are folded into a single record with the most common DNA and genes. The sample table shows more than 600,000 distinct CDR3 sequences, and approximately 17% are seen once. The ten top clones hold under 13% of the sample. This sample comprised PBMCs from blood, obtained 4 to 6 days after vaccination. The receptor source for this set is a man between 50 and 59 years old who received an inactivated influenza vaccine. Donor details come from another sample of the same person, matched by shared clones.

V and J are TRBV20-1 and TRBJ2-7, with a possible D match to TRBD1 (5 bases). The CDR3 length is 14 residues. Trimming removed 6 bases at V and 3 bases at J, with 18 bases between. Per the germline V gene, CDR1 is DFQATT and CDR2 is SNEGSKA (reference sequence). The CDR3 DNA reads as TGCAGTGCAAAAAGGCAGGGCCTTATCTACGAGCAGTACTTC. Amino acids: CSAKRQGLIYEQYF.

This clonotype was counted at least ten times. The CDR3 sequence is CASSAGTAKNIQYF. The CDR3 DNA sequence: TGTGCCAGCAGTGCCGGGACAGCCAAAAACATTCAGTACTTC. This rearrangement joins TRBV9 to TRBJ2-4; the D gene could be TRBD1 or TRBD2 (5 bases each). Germline CDR1 reads SGDLS; CDR2 reads YYNGEE. CDR3 length: 14 residues. With 5 bases removed from V and 0 bases from J, the gap between germline ends came to 9 bases. Using reference TRBV9 and TRBJ2-4 for the parts outside the CDR3, the full variable domain is DSGVTQTPKHLITATGQRVTLRCSPRSGDLSVYWYQQSLDQGLQFLIQYYNGEERAKGNILERFSAQQFPDLHSELNLSSLELGDSALYFCASSAGTAKNIQYFGAGTRLSVL.

The genes are TRBV7-9 and TRBJ2-1; D assignment may be TRBD1 or TRBD2 (7 bases each). Germline loops: CDR1 SEHNR, CDR2 FQNEAQ (reference sequence). Trimming removed 6 bases at V and 5 bases at J, with 17 bases between. The CDR3 spans 15 residues. The CDR3 reads CASRYSGTEDNEQFF. CDR3 bases: TGTGCCAGCAGGTACAGCGGGACAGAAGACAATGAGCAGTTCTTC.

This clonotype was observed a few times. The rearrangement uses TRBV10-3 and TRBJ1-5; 7 bases match TRBD1. The CDR3 sequence is 15 residues long. V shed 6 bases and J 1 base; nucleotides not matched to a gene: 6. CDR1 and CDR2 from the germline V gene are ENHRY and SYGVKD. CDR3 DNA sequence: TGTGCCATCAGCCAGGGGGAGGGGAGCAATCAGCCCCAGCATTTT. It translates to CAISQGEGSNQPQHF.

The rearrangement links TRBV10-3 to TRBJ2-1; 11 positions match TRBD2. V dropped 0 bases and J dropped 8; count of bases not matched to a gene: 6. The length of the CDR3 is 16 residues. Germline V CDR1 and CDR2: ENHRY, SYGVKD. The CDR3 region has the DNA TGTGCCATCAGTGAGTCGATGGGACTAGCGGAGTATGAGCAGTTCTTC. Protein sequence: CAISESMGLAEYEQFF.

The rearrangement uses TRBV10-3 and TRBJ2-1, with 14 bases matching TRBD2. V lost 6 bases and J lost 5; bases outside the gene matches: 3. The CDR3 has 15 amino acids. Germline CDR1 and CDR2: ENHRY and SYGVKD. The CDR3 DNA reads TGTGCCATCAGCCCGACTAGCGGGGGGGACAATGAGCAGTTCTTC. It encodes CAISPTSGGDNEQFF.

The chain is built from TRBV11-2 and TRBJ2-7; D is uncertain. CDR1 is SGHAT and CDR2 is FQNNGV in the germline V gene. Trimming shortened V by 5 bases and J by 5 bases, and 7 bases separated the two germline ends. The CDR3 totals 11 residues. The CDR3 protein is CASSPHNEQYF. The CDR3 region has the DNA TGTGCCAGCAGCCCCCATAACGAGCAGTACTTC.

This clonotype has at least ten counts. J is TRBJ2-3 and V is TRBV5-1, with 7 positions matching TRBD2. The CDR3 extends over 15 amino acids. With V trimmed by 0 bases and J by 0 bases, 1 base remained unmatched. CDR1 and CDR2 (germline): SGHRS, YFSETQ. The CDR3 spells CASSLVSGSTDTQYF. DNA of the CDR3: TGCGCCAGCAGCTTGGTTAGCGGGAGCACAGATACGCAGTATTTT.

This clonotype was detected ten times or more. V and J are TRBV29-1 and TRBJ2-7; 9 nucleotides match TRBD1. Losses at the gene ends were 1 base for V and 6 bases for J; bases not matched to a gene: 10. The CDR3 contains 15 residues. Looked up from germline, CDR1 is SQVTM and CDR2 is ANQGSEA. The chain's CDR3 is CSVEGSGTGIGEQYF. The CDR3 coding sequence is TGCAGCGTTGAAGGAAGCGGGACAGGGATAGGCGAGCAGTACTTC.

This clonotype was seen repeatedly, ten times or more. This chain uses TRBV4-3 with TRBJ2-3, with D tentatively TRBD2 (6 bases). V was pared by 0 bases and J by 2 bases, with 15 bases between. Germline V gene data show CDR1 as LGHNA and CDR2 as YSLEER. This CDR3 spans 17 amino acids. The CDR3 here is CASSQDKAGRHTDTQYF. CDR3 coding DNA: TGCGCCAGCAGCCAAGATAAAGCGGGTCGACACACAGATACGCAGTATTTT.

This clonotype appeared a few times. The J gene is TRBJ2-3, the V gene TRBV6-2 or TRBV6-3, with D hard to call. V dropped 8 bases and J dropped 8 bases, with 14 bases sitting between them. The germline V gene encodes CDR1 MNHEY and CDR2 SVGEGT. The CDR3 is 12 amino acids. CDR3 DNA: TGTGCCAGCGCCCTCGGGCAGGTTACGCAGTATTTT. It yields the protein CASALGQVTQYF.

The gene calls are TRBV5-1 and TRBJ2-7, with 8 bases identical to TRBD1. Germline V gives CDR1 SGHRS, CDR2 YFSETQ. CDR3 length: 15 amino acids. The junction had 13 bases not matched to a gene; V was cut back by 4 bases and J by 7 bases. The CDR3 protein is CASSTGTGGTREQYF. CDR3 nucleotides: TGCGCCAGCAGCACCGGTACAGGGGGTACGAGGGAGCAGTACTTC.

Worth noting for this clonotype: At one end the junction does not follow the germline gene, possibly because of a read error. This chain connects TRBV29-1 to TRBJ2-7; D could derive from TRBD1 or TRBD2 (5 bases each). There are 13 residues in the CDR3. From germline, CDR1 is SQVTM and CDR2 ANQGSEA. The CDR3 region is CSARGGGKYDQYF. The CDR3 DNA is TGCAGTGCTCGTGGGGGTGGAAAGTACGATCAGTACTTC.

In this sample, this clonotype turned up a few times. The CDR3 spells CASSPVAGGGVANEKLFF. Here the CDR3 DNA reads TGTGCCAGCAGTCCCGTAGCCGGGGGCGGCGTGGCAAATGAAAAACTGTTTTTT. This chain uses TRBV27 with TRBJ1-4; possibly TRBD1 for D (6 bases). In germline, CDR1 is MNHEY, CDR2 SMNVEV (reference sequence). This CDR3 spans 18 amino acids. Trimming stripped 5 bases from V and 5 bases from J, with 24 bases between.

This clonotype was picked up a small number of times. V is TRBV20-1 and J is TRBJ1-6; D gene uncertain. This CDR3 region has 13 residues. Germline V gives CDR1 DFQATT, CDR2 SNEGSKA (reference sequence). The CDR3 coding sequence is TGCACCGCCCCCGAGACTGGCAATTCACCCCTCCACTTT. This gives the protein CTAPETGNSPLHF.

There are a few counts of this clonotype. The chain links TRBV5-6 to TRBJ1-5; D not certain. CDR1 and CDR2 from the germline V gene are SGHDT and YYEEEE. The CDR3 sequence is 17 residues long. The V gene lost 0 bases and the J gene lost 3 bases, with 16 bases spanning the gap. The CDR3 sequence: CASSLAGEAFPNQPQHF. For the CDR3, the DNA is TGTGCCAGCAGCTTGGCCGGGGAGGCTTTCCCCAATCAGCCCCAGCATTTT.

The sample holds many counts of this clonotype. The rearrangement uses TRBV20-1 and TRBJ2-6, with no clear D. Germline values: CDR1 DFQATT, CDR2 SNEGSKA (reference sequence). V was clipped by 2 bases and J by 0 bases, with 5 bases between them. This CDR3 region has 14 residues. The chain's CDR3 is CSARQHSGANVLTF. The CDR3 DNA reads as TGCAGTGCTAGACAGCACTCTGGGGCCAACGTCCTGACTTTC.

V and J are TRBV4-3 and TRBJ2-1, with a possible D match to TRBD2 (5 bases). CDR3 length: 12 residues. Trimming removed 9 bases at V and 8 bases at J, with 14 bases between. Germline CDR1 is LGHNA and CDR2 is YSLEER. This CDR3 reads CARTKIQHEQFF. The CDR3 coding sequence is TGCGCCAGGACTAAGATTCAACATGAGCAGTTCTTC.

This clonotype was seen a few times. The chain combines TRBV9 with TRBJ1-1, with D perhaps matching TRBD1 (6 bases). There are 14 residues in the CDR3. Germline V gene lookup returns CDR1 SGDLS and CDR2 YYNGEE. Trimming pared 5 bases from V and 4 bases from J, leaving 15 bases between. The CDR3 DNA reads TGTGCCAGCAGGAAGGGAGGGGGGCCCACTGAAGCTTTCTTT. Its protein product is CASRKGGGPTEAFF.

This clonotype was seen only a few times. The gene calls are TRBV6-2 or TRBV6-3 and TRBJ2-1; no clear D gene. The CDR3 has 16 amino acids. Germline CDR1 is MNHEY and CDR2 is SVGEGT. V lost 7 bases and J lost 9, with 25 bases in between. The CDR3 DNA reads TGTGCCAGCACCGATCCCCCGGGCCTAACCGACCCTGAGCAGTTCTTC. It codes for CASTDPPGLTDPEQFF.

This chain uses TRBV20-1 with TRBJ2-2, with 13 bases that match TRBD2. Per the germline V gene, CDR1 is DFQATT and CDR2 is SNEGSKA (reference sequence). V lost 3 bases, J lost 1 base, and 8 bases stayed unmatched. The CDR3 totals 18 residues. The CDR3 sequence: CSARNQRLAGGNTGELFF. CDR3 DNA sequence: TGCAGTGCTAGGAATCAGCGACTAGCGGGGGGGAACACCGGGGAGCTGTTTTTT.

Only a few counts were recorded for this clonotype. The rearrangement links TRBV2 to TRBJ2-2; unclear D gene. The CDR3 contains 13 residues. Germline-derived CDR1 and CDR2 are SNHLY and FYNNEI. The ends were cut back, 4 bases at V and 4 bases at J, with 7 bases in the middle. The CDR3 loop reads CASSGAGTGELFF. The CDR3 coding sequence is TGTGCCAGCAGTGGGGCAGGCACCGGGGAGCTGTTTTTT.

The chain couples TRBV4-2 to TRBJ1-4, with unresolved D. In germline, CDR1 is LGHNA, CDR2 YNFKEQ. V was clipped by 1 base and J by 0 bases, with 12 bases between them. This CDR3 comprises 17 residues. The DNA for the CDR3 is TGTGCCAGCAGCCAAGCGCCCGTTCGGGCAACTAATGAAAAACTGTTTTTT. Translated: CASSQAPVRATNEKLFF.

This clonotype showed up just a few times. V usage is TRBV10-3 and J usage is TRBJ1-4; 8 nucleotides align to TRBD1. V shed 5 bases and J 8 bases; nucleotides not matched to a gene: 4. Per the germline V gene, CDR1 is ENHRY and CDR2 is SYGVKD. The CDR3 contains 13 residues. In DNA form, the CDR3 reads TGTGCCATCAGTCAGGGGGCCGCCGAAAAACTGTTTTTT. Translated: CAISQGAAEKLFF.

This clonotype was observed a few times. The chain recombines TRBV28 with TRBJ2-7; TRBD1 matches at 9 bases. The CDR3 consists of 15 residues. Unmatched junction bases numbered 4, after V lost 1 base and J lost 3 bases. The germline V gene encodes CDR1 MDHEN and CDR2 SYDVKM. The CDR3 bases are TGTGCCAGCAGTTTATTGGGACAGGGCATCTACGAGCAGTACTTC. It codes for CASSLLGQGIYEQYF.